This T cell receptor beta chain was captured by sequencing in a study of T cell responses to AZD1222 COVID-19 vaccine. This table comes from immunoSEQ multiplex PCR, and its TCRdb copy is limited to in-frame clones, with some not included. The repertoire holds roughly 200,000 clones, with 85% to 95% as singletons. The sample was peripheral blood, taken 28 days after the second dose of the MenACWY control vaccine. The receptor was isolated from an adult who received the MenACWY meningococcal vaccine as a control.

As DNA, the CDR3 is TGTGCCAGCAGTTCCCCCGGCAGGGTGTATGGCTACACCTTC. Translation: CASSSPGRVYGYTF. The chain uses TRBV28 and TRBJ1-2; a possible D gene is TRBD1 (5 bases). This CDR3 has 14 amino acids. Trimming took 4 bases from V and 5 from J, leaving 14 bases between them. Per germline, CDR1 MDHEN and CDR2 SYDVKM.